This T cell receptor (beta chain) was retrieved from a study of blood T cell repertoires in COVID-19. Study summary: Italy, Spain and the United States were the sources of the convalescent and acute COVID-19 samples. T cells, B-cell-depleted T cells, or PBMCs provided the cDNA or gDNA that served as material.

Study processing details: Researchers report that nucleated cell counts were estimated from reference gene primer amplification. TCRdb keeps only in-frame clones here, not all; method: immunoSEQ multiplex PCR. The V and J calls and clone size are taken from that table; D and trimming were inferred from the DNA. The repertoire consists of some 31,000 clones, with approximately 90% occurring once and the leading ten covering roughly an eighth. This clone was recorded a few times. Germline V CDR1 and CDR2: LGHDT, YNNKEL (reference sequence). Trimming pared 5 bases from V and 2 bases from J, leaving 10 bases between. The CDR3 extends over 14 amino acids.

Sequenced sample: peripheral blood. The receptor's source is a human donor in a cohort sampled during active COVID-19. This chain uses TRBV3-1 (or the pseudogene TRBV3-2) with TRBJ1-3, with D possibly TRBD1 on 5 matching bases. CDR3 sequence: CASSSRAAGNTIYF. In nucleotides, the CDR3 is TGTGCCAGCAGCTCCAGGGCCGCTGGAAACACCATATATTTT.